This record concerns one T cell receptor (beta chain) sequence. No antigen is known for it. The data were taken from a study of regulatory T cells in long-lasting Graves disease. Notes on the study in general: Study of thyroid tissue was not done, with only peripheral blood studied.

Time point: persistent/refractory GD, antithyroid drugs over 5 years with positive TRAb. The authors made the TCR library using RNA they extracted from PBMCs. With 1 base removed from V and 0 bases from J, the gap between germline ends came to 16 bases. The CDR3 contains 17 residues. The germline V gene encodes CDR1 DFQATT and CDR2 SNEGSKA (reference sequence). CDR3-region Arm-PCR and iRepertoire HTBI primers produced the TCR beta libraries. TCRdb re-called the multiplex PCR reads through MiXCR, storing one row per CDR3 protein. The profile covers about 460,000 distinct CDR3 sequences, with approximately 23% appearing a single time and around 13% taken by the ten largest.

This specimen consisted of peripheral blood mononuclear cells (PBMCs), obtained when the disease was refractory, from a patient treated with antithyroid drugs. The sequence was obtained from a female donor with Graves disease. V and J are TRBV20-1 and TRBJ2-1; D call uncertain. This CDR3 is CSARAPTAYSSYNEQFF. CDR3 coding DNA: TGCAGTGCTAGAGCCCCGACCGCGTACAGCTCCTACAATGAGCAGTTCTTC.